This T cell receptor beta chain was sequenced for a study of resident and recirculating memory T cells in vitiligo. This CDR3 contains 15 residues. Germline V gives CDR1 MNHEY, CDR2 SVGAGI. V lost 4 bases, J lost 3 bases, and 15 bases lay in between. Measured with immunoSEQ multiplex PCR; TCRdb has only the in-frame clones, and not every one. The top ten hold around 5% of the sample, which has about 42,000 clones, around 90% seen once. The sample taken for sequencing was blood. The receptor's source is a male donor with vitiligo. This chain uses TRBV6-5 with TRBJ1-2, with D possibly matching TRBD1 (5 bases). CDR3 DNA sequence: TGTGCCAGCAGTTCGGGGGAACCTGGGTACTATGGCTACACCTTC. It yields the protein CASSSGEPGYYGYTF.